The 23 T cell receptor beta chains below come from one sample, sequenced in a study of blood T cells in healthy people across ages. Together with a sample-barcoded 5' primer, a J-beta primer mix was included in a second PCR lasting about 7 to 11 cycles. TCRdb redid the calling of the 5' RACE reads with MiXCR, one entry per CDR3 protein. The sample has 850,000 to 1,300,000 distinct CDR3 sequences, under 45% seen once. The sequencing sample was made of blood. The receptors shown here come from a woman aged 60-70 years in good health.

This clonotype was found a few times. The chain couples TRBV13 to TRBJ2-1; no firm D call. Germline V lookup: CDR1 PRHDT, CDR2 FYEKMQ (reference sequence). Deletions cut 5 bases from V and 4 bases from J, with 15 bases between. This CDR3 has 15 residues. The CDR3 protein is CASSTVARIYNEQFF. In DNA, the CDR3 is TGTGCCAGCAGCACTGTCGCGCGTATTTACAATGAGCAGTTCTTC.

This clonotype was picked up a small number of times. The chain carries TRBV12-3 or TRBV12-4 and TRBJ1-4, with 7 bases that match TRBD1. Germline trimming cut 6 bases from V and 0 bases from J; bases unmatched to any gene: 10. This CDR3 spans 17 amino acids. The CDR3 region is CASSPWTGRATNEKLFF. The CDR3 nucleotides are TGTGCCAGCAGCCCGTGGACAGGTCGGGCAACTAATGAAAAACTGTTTTTT.

The rearrangement joins TRBV29-1 to TRBJ2-5; D gene ambiguous. The ends were cut back, 6 bases at V and 2 bases at J, with 10 bases in the middle. The CDR3 has 12 residues. From germline, CDR1 is SQVTM and CDR2 ANQGSEA. CDR3 loop: CSVRWGQETQYF. In DNA, the CDR3 is TGCAGCGTAAGGTGGGGACAAGAGACCCAGTACTTC.

This clonotype turned up a few times. The chain employs TRBV12-3 or TRBV12-4 and TRBJ1-2, with 10 bases fitting TRBD1. The CDR3 consists of 13 residues. V lost 1 base to trimming and J lost 7 bases; unmatched junction nucleotides: 0. CDR3 protein: CASSLGDRGGYTF. The CDR3 region has the DNA TGTGCCAGCAGTTTAGGGGACAGGGGTGGCTACACCTTC.

This clonotype was seen a few times. J is TRBJ2-1 and V is TRBV11-1; 9 nucleotides agree with TRBD1. CDR1 and CDR2 (germline): SGHAT, FQDESV (reference sequence). The V gene end was trimmed by 2 bases and the J gene end by 6 bases; junction bases not matched to a gene: 8. This CDR3 has 16 amino acids. CDR3 coding DNA: TGTGCCAGCAGCTTAAGTGCGGGACAGGGATTCAATGAGCAGTTCTTC. It is translated as CASSLSAGQGFNEQFF.

Many counts were recorded for this clonotype. V usage is TRBV2 and J usage is TRBJ2-7, with TRBD2 matching 7 bases. The CDR3 spans 10 residues. The V gene end was trimmed by 6 bases and the J gene end by 7 bases; junction bases not matched to a gene: 0. Germline CDR1 SNHLY, CDR2 FYNNEI. CDR3 in amino acids: CASSGGEQYF. The DNA of the CDR3 is TGTGCCAGCAGCGGGGGGGAGCAGTACTTC.

This clonotype has at least ten counts. CDR3 coding DNA: TGCGCCAGCAGCCAAGGGAGGGAGCAGTACTTC. This codes for CASSQGREQYF. J is TRBJ2-7 and V is TRBV4-1; D possibly corresponds to TRBD2 (5 bases). Trimming removed 1 base from V and 7 bases from J, with 5 bases in between. The CDR3 length is 11 residues. CDR1 MGHRA and CDR2 YSYEKL come from the germline V gene.

As concerns this clonotype: This could be a read error, since a much larger clone is one nucleotide away. The chain combines TRBV24-1 with TRBJ2-5; TRBD1 matches 9 bases. Germline V gene data show CDR1 as KGHDR and CDR2 as SFDVKD. The length of the CDR3 is 14 residues. J lost 7 bases, V lost 4 bases, and 6 bases had no gene match. In nucleotides, the CDR3 is TGTGCCACCAGTGAAGGACAGGGGACGATGACCCAGTACTTC. It is translated as CATSEGQGTMTQYF.

This clonotype has only a few counts. The chain recombines TRBV11-2 with TRBJ2-3, with 9 positions matching TRBD2. The CDR3 length is 19 residues. The junction had 14 bases not matched to a gene; V was cut back by 1 base and J by 3 bases. The germline V gene has CDR1 SGHAT and CDR2 FQNNGV. This chain's CDR3 is CASSLGLAGGPRGTDTQYF. The CDR3, as DNA: TGTGCCAGCAGCTTAGGACTGGCGGGAGGGCCTCGAGGGACAGATACGCAGTATTTT.

The J gene is TRBJ2-3, the V gene TRBV2; 7 bases align to TRBD1. CDR1 SNHLY and CDR2 FYNNEI come from the germline V gene. The CDR3 has 16 residues. Trimming took 8 bases from V and 0 from J; bases not matched to a gene: 11. DNA for the CDR3: TGTGCCAGCCCACGGAACCCCAGGGGGAGCACAGATACGCAGTATTTT. Its protein product is CASPRNPRGSTDTQYF.

This clonotype has a handful of counts. V gene TRBV27 combines with J gene TRBJ2-1; the D gene is possibly TRBD2 (6 bases). V shed 3 bases and J shed 8 bases, with 14 bases lying between them. Germline V gene sequence: CDR1 MNHEY, CDR2 SMNVEV (reference sequence). There are 14 residues in the CDR3. The CDR3 sequence is CASSFVGPGDEQFF. The DNA for the CDR3 is TGTGCCAGCAGTTTCGTGGGGCCGGGGGATGAGCAGTTCTTC.

This clonotype was seen a handful of times. V gene TRBV6-1 combines with J gene TRBJ2-5, with unresolved D. V lost 6 bases to trimming and J lost 5 bases, with 16 bases between them. CDR1 MNHNS and CDR2 SASEGT come from the germline V gene. The CDR3 runs to 14 residues. CDR3 sequence: CASRSLFLVETQYF. CDR3 DNA sequence: TGTGCCAGCAGAAGCTTATTTCTTGTTGAGACCCAGTACTTC.

This chain joins TRBV4-2 and TRBJ2-7; tentative D call: TRBD1 (5 bases). V lost 2 bases, J lost 0 bases, and 14 bases lay in between. The CDR3 length is 16 residues. Germline CDR1 LGHNA, CDR2 YNFKEQ. CDR3 sequence: CASSQPTGQGSYEQYF. CDR3 bases: TGTGCCAGCAGCCAACCCACCGGGCAGGGCTCCTACGAGCAGTACTTC.

This clonotype was recorded once. V and J are TRBV20-1 and TRBJ2-1; the match to TRBD1 covers 12 bases. The ends lost 4 bases at V and 8 bases at J; junction bases unmatched: 6. Looked up from germline, CDR1 is DFQATT and CDR2 is SNEGSKA (reference sequence). The CDR3 sequence is 14 residues long. Here the CDR3 DNA reads TGCAGTGCTATCCGGGACAGGGGGCGGGATGAGCAGTTCTTC. The encoded protein is CSAIRDRGRDEQFF.

Ten or more counts support this clonotype. This chain connects TRBV10-3 to TRBJ1-2; D possibly corresponds to TRBD1 (5 bases). Trimming cost V 9 bases and J 4 bases, with 12 bases left between them. The CDR3 spans 12 residues. Germline CDR1 is ENHRY and CDR2 is SYGVKD. In DNA, the CDR3 is TGTGCCATAGATACAGGAATCTATGGCTACACCTTC. Protein sequence: CAIDTGIYGYTF.

This clonotype was seen more than once but under ten times. A read error may explain this, as a much larger clone is one base away. This chain links TRBV5-1 with TRBJ2-5; D unresolved. Between the trimmed V and J ends, which lost 2 bases and 11 bases, there was a span of 16 bases. This CDR3 region has 13 residues. Germline V gives CDR1 SGHRS, CDR2 YFSETQ. The CDR3, as DNA: TGCGCCAGCAGCTTAAATCCCTCGGATGAGCAGTACTTC. Protein: CASSLNPSDEQYF.

V gene TRBV6-6 combines with J gene TRBJ1-1; possibly TRBD1 for D (5 bases). The CDR3 loop spans 14 amino acids. CDR1 and CDR2 (germline): MNHNY, SVGAGI (reference sequence). V lost 6 bases and J 0 bases, leaving 11 bases between the germline ends. In DNA, the CDR3 is TGTGCCAGCAGGTTCGAGGGGATGAACACTGAAGCTTTCTTT. Translation gives CASRFEGMNTEAFF.

The chain uses TRBV6-2 or TRBV6-3 and TRBJ2-3, with D possibly matching TRBD2 (5 bases). This CDR3 is 11 amino acids long. The germline CDR1 and CDR2 sequences are MNHEY and SVGEGT. Trimming removed 7 bases at V and 8 bases at J, with 10 bases between. The CDR3 loop reads CASTREGTQYF. For the CDR3, the DNA is TGTGCCAGCACGAGGGAAGGTACGCAGTATTTT.

The chain links TRBV2 to TRBJ2-1, with 13 bases aligning to TRBD2. The CDR3 covers 14 residues. Germline V lookup: CDR1 SNHLY, CDR2 FYNNEI. Germline trimming cut 6 bases from V and 6 bases from J; bases unmatched to any gene: 2. CDR3 in DNA: TGTGCCAGCAGCGGGACTAGCGGGGTCAATGAGCAGTTCTTC. It encodes CASSGTSGVNEQFF.

The rearrangement joins TRBV29-1 to TRBJ1-2, with a tentative D call TRBD1 (6 bases). Trimming cost V 3 bases and J 0 bases, with 11 bases left between them. There are 14 residues in the CDR3. In germline, CDR1 is SQVTM, CDR2 ANQGSEA. This CDR3 is CSVDLAGANYGYTF. The CDR3 DNA reads as TGCAGCGTTGATCTCGCAGGGGCTAACTATGGCTACACCTTC.

The V gene is TRBV6-6, the J gene TRBJ1-2; possible D gene TRBD1, 5 bases. Germline V lookup: CDR1 MNHNY, CDR2 SVGAGI (reference sequence). V was shortened by 7 bases and J by 4 bases, with 16 bases between the two germline ends. There are 14 residues in the CDR3. CDR3 coding DNA: TGTGCCAGCACCGACTCGAGAGGGGCCTATGGCTACACCTTC. Amino acids: CASTDSRGAYGYTF.

This sequence joins TRBV2 and TRBJ2-7; 10 nucleotides line up with TRBD2. The J call may be in error: the DNA end matches TRBJ2-4 better. CDR3 length equals 14 residues. The V gene's germline CDR1 is SNHLY and CDR2 FYNNEI. The CDR3 region is CASSGLAGVDIQYF. CDR3 coding DNA: TGTGCCAGCAGTGGTCTAGCGGGAGTGGACATTCAGTACTTC.

This clonotype was seen a handful of times. The chain recombines TRBV18 with TRBJ2-6; the match to TRBD2 covers 7 bases. Trimming at V came to 4 bases and at J to 4 bases, leaving 7 bases not matched to a gene. CDR1 is KGHSH, CDR2 LQKENI, per germline. CDR3 size: 16 residues. CDR3 residues: CASSLRGGSGANVLTF. The CDR3 DNA reads as TGTGCCAGCTCACTGCGCGGGGGATCCGGGGCCAACGTCCTGACTTTC.